Below are 19 T cell receptor beta chains sequenced from a single sample in a study of blood T cell repertoires in COVID-19. Sequencing used immunoSEQ multiplex PCR; TCRdb keeps in-frame clones, though not all of them. Among nearly 300,000 clones, roughly 86% were seen once, and the ten largest hold 2.9%. The sample was PBMCs or T cells enriched from blood (not recorded which). The receptor source for this set is a woman in her forties or fifties who had been exposed to COVID-19.

This clone was detected many times. This chain uses TRBV28 with TRBJ1-2; 8 positions match TRBD1. Per germline, CDR1 MDHEN and CDR2 SYDVKM. The CDR3 contains 16 residues. Germline trimming cut 6 bases from V and 5 bases from J; bases unmatched to any gene: 14. The CDR3 DNA reads TGTGCCAGCAGAAGTCCAGGGGGCGCCTTCGGGTATGGCTACACCTTC. Amino acid sequence: CASRSPGGAFGYGYTF.

The chain links TRBV7-2 to TRBJ1-5; TRBD1 aligns across 7 bases. Germline CDR1 and CDR2: SGHTA and FQGNSA. The ends lost 3 bases at V and 2 bases at J; junction bases unmatched: 4. This CDR3 contains 15 residues. Here the CDR3 DNA reads TGTGCCAGCAGCTTCCAAGGACAGGGCAATCAGCCCCAGCATTTT. It is translated as CASSFQGQGNQPQHF. The complete variable domain, with remaining parts taken from reference TRBV7-2 and TRBJ1-5, reads GAGVSQSPSNKVTEKGKDVELRCDPISGHTALYWYRQSLGQGLEFLIYFQGNSAPDKSGLPSDRFSAERTGGSVSTLTIQRTQQEDSAVYLCASSFQGQGNQPQHFGDGTRLSIL.

This chain connects TRBV7-2 to TRBJ1-2; 9 positions match TRBD1. CDR3 length: 15 amino acids. The J segment lost 5 bases and the V segment lost 4 bases, leaving 8 bases of the junction unmatched. Per the germline V gene, CDR1 is SGHTA and CDR2 is FQGNSA. In DNA, the CDR3 is TGTGCCAGCAGCTCAAGGGGGGGACAGGGTTATGGCTACACCTTC. It encodes CASSSRGGQGYGYTF.

V gene TRBV7-2 combines with J gene TRBJ1-5; TRBD1 matches 7 bases. The germline V gene encodes CDR1 SGHTA and CDR2 FQGNSA. J was trimmed by 6 bases and V by 5 bases; bases with no gene match: 7. The CDR3 has 14 amino acids. The CDR3, as DNA: TGTGCCAGCAGCCTCGGACAGGTTAGTCAGCCCCAGCATTTT. This gives the protein CASSLGQVSQPQHF.

The rearrangement links TRBV7-2 to TRBJ1-3; TRBD1 might be the D (5 bases). The length of the CDR3 is 15 residues. Germline CDR1 SGHTA, CDR2 FQGNSA. V was shortened by 5 bases and J by 1 base, with 12 bases between the two germline ends. The CDR3 DNA sequence: TGTGCCAGCAGCCCAATGGCAGGGTCTGGAAACACCATATATTTT. Translated, it gives CASSPMAGSGNTIYF.

The chain employs TRBV7-2 and TRBJ1-6; D is unclear. Germline CDR1 and CDR2: SGHTA and FQGNSA. This CDR3 contains 15 residues. Trimming left V 1 base short and J 7 bases short, with 11 bases between. CDR3 region: CASSLVVNRNSPLHF. CDR3 DNA sequence: TGTGCCAGCAGCTTAGTTGTTAACAGAAATTCACCCCTCCACTTT.

This chain uses TRBV7-2 with TRBJ1-4, with D possibly TRBD1 on 6 matching bases. The germline gives CDR1 SGHTA, CDR2 FQGNSA. Between the trimmed V and J ends, which lost 6 bases and 7 bases, there was a span of 18 bases. This CDR3 spans 15 amino acids. CDR3 sequence reads: CASRHQGHSIEKLFF. The CDR3 bases are TGTGCCAGCAGACACCAGGGACATTCTATTGAAAAACTGTTTTTT. The full variable domain, in which reference TRBV7-2 and TRBJ1-4 provide the parts outside the CDR3, is GAGVSQSPSNKVTEKGKDVELRCDPISGHTALYWYRQSLGQGLEFLIYFQGNSAPDKSGLPSDRFSAERTGGSVSTLTIQRTQQEDSAVYLCASRHQGHSIEKLFFGSGTQLSVL.

The chain has TRBV28 and TRBJ2-2, with TRBD1 as a possible D gene (5 bases). Trimming removed 5 bases at V and 6 bases at J, with 19 bases between. Germline V CDR1 and CDR2: MDHEN, SYDVKM. This CDR3 comprises 16 residues. This chain's CDR3 is CASSQGSRGFAGELFF. CDR3 nucleotides: TGTGCCAGCAGTCAAGGTTCAAGGGGATTCGCCGGGGAGCTGTTTTTT.

The J gene is TRBJ1-6, the V gene TRBV6-5, with D maybe TRBD1 (6 bases). Germline V gives CDR1 MNHEY, CDR2 SVGAGI. CDR3 length: 13 residues. Trimming took off 8 bases at V and 4 bases at J, with 9 bases between the two ends. The CDR3 DNA reads as TGTGCCAGCCGACAGGCGTATAATTCACCCCTCCACTTT. This gives the protein CASRQAYNSPLHF.

V is TRBV19 and J is TRBJ1-2, with TRBD1 matching over 12 bases. Germline assignment: CDR1 LNHDA and CDR2 SQIVND (reference sequence). Trimming removed 0 bases from V and 4 bases from J; junction bases left unmatched: 6. This CDR3 has 17 residues. The CDR3 region is CASSIDLGQGAGYGYTF. Here the CDR3 DNA reads TGTGCCAGTAGTATAGATCTGGGACAGGGGGCCGGCTATGGCTACACCTTC.

With respect to this clone: Other DNA sequences of this sample code for an identical CDR3. The chain has TRBV18 and TRBJ1-2; possible D gene TRBD1, 5 bases. Germline V gene lookup returns CDR1 KGHSH and CDR2 LQKENI. The germline V and J ends were trimmed by 3 bases and 4 bases, with 15 bases remaining between them. There are 15 residues in the CDR3. CDR3 sequence: CASSPRGGDPYGYTF. The CDR3 DNA is TGTGCCAGCTCACCCCGAGGAGGGGACCCCTATGGCTACACCTTC.

This clone has more than one count but fewer than ten. The chain is built from TRBV7-9 and TRBJ2-5, with TRBD2 matching over 9 bases. The CDR3 is 18 amino acids. Trimming cost V 5 bases and J 1 base; bases outside gene matches: 14. CDR1 and CDR2 (germline): SEHNR, FQNEAQ (reference sequence). As DNA, the CDR3 is TGTGCCAGCAGCGGGGGGGTCCTAGCGGGGACTTTCCAAGAGACCCAGTACTTC. The encoded protein is CASSGGVLAGTFQETQYF.

The chain has TRBV10-3 and TRBJ1-4, with D possibly matching TRBD1 (5 bases). V was trimmed by 0 bases and J by 2 bases, leaving 7 bases between them. Germline CDR1 and CDR2: ENHRY and SYGVKD. CDR3 length equals 15 residues. The CDR3 bases are TGTGCCATCAGTGAGTCGTCAGGGACTAATGAAAAACTGTTTTTT. It translates to CAISESSGTNEKLFF.

The chain recombines TRBV11-1 with TRBJ2-7, with D possibly matching TRBD2 (5 bases). This CDR3 has 13 amino acids. Germline CDR1 SGHAT, CDR2 FQDESV (reference sequence). V lost 5 bases and J 4 bases, leaving 12 bases between the germline ends. The CDR3: CASSQPTGYEQYF. Here the CDR3 DNA reads TGTGCCAGCAGCCAACCTACGGGGTACGAGCAGTACTTC.

V usage is TRBV27 and J usage is TRBJ1-6, with D possibly matching TRBD1 (6 bases). From germline, CDR1 is MNHEY and CDR2 SMNVEV (reference sequence). Trimming took off 6 bases at V and 7 bases at J, with 16 bases between the two ends. The CDR3 is 15 amino acids. The CDR3 sequence: CASSWGQAQNSPLHF. As DNA, the CDR3 is TGTGCCAGCAGCTGGGGGCAGGCCCAAAATTCACCCCTCCACTTT.

The chain links TRBV28 to TRBJ1-5, with D unresolved. In germline, CDR1 is MDHEN, CDR2 SYDVKM. Trimming shortened V by 2 bases and J by 5 bases, and 4 bases separated the two germline ends. This CDR3 has 12 amino acids. CDR3 region: CASSLEDQPQHF. The CDR3 DNA reads as TGTGCCAGCAGTTTAGAGGATCAGCCCCAGCATTTT. Drawing the rest from reference TRBV28 and TRBJ1-5, the complete variable domain is DVKVTQSSRYLVKRTGEKVFLECVQDMDHENMFWYRQDPGLGLRLIYFSYDVKMKEKGDIPEGYSVSREKKERFSLILESASTNQTSMYLCASSLEDQPQHFGDGTRLSIL.

The rearrangement uses TRBV5-1 and TRBJ1-2; the D gene is possibly TRBD1 (6 bases). The CDR3 contains 14 residues. Germline CDR1 reads SGHRS; CDR2 reads YFSETQ. V lost 4 bases and J 5 bases, leaving 15 bases between the germline ends. The CDR3 is CASSPLSTGYGYTF. The CDR3 coding sequence is TGCGCCAGCAGCCCCCTCTCGACAGGTTATGGCTACACCTTC.

This chain joins TRBV11-2 and TRBJ1-5, with D uncertain. The CDR3 totals 14 residues. V was clipped by 1 base and J by 3 bases, with 7 bases between them. Germline V gene lookup returns CDR1 SGHAT and CDR2 FQNNGV. The CDR3 coding sequence is TGTGCCAGCAGCTTAGGCGGATCCAATCAGCCCCAGCATTTT. Protein sequence: CASSLGGSNQPQHF.

The chain couples TRBV3-1 (or the pseudogene TRBV3-2) to TRBJ2-7; 9 bases line up with TRBD1. The germline V gene has CDR1 LGHDT and CDR2 YNNKEL (reference sequence). CDR3 size: 14 residues. Trimming took 3 bases from V and 6 from J; bases not matched to a gene: 6. The CDR3 loop reads CASSQGTGSLEQYF. The CDR3 DNA reads as TGTGCCAGCAGCCAGGGGACAGGGAGTCTCGAGCAGTACTTC.